The 3 T cell receptor beta chains presented below share a single source sample, sequenced in a study of T cells in localized non-small cell lung cancer. Only in-frame clones appear in the TCRdb table, and some are missing; sequencing was by immunoSEQ multiplex PCR. In the table there are about 15,000 clones, 85% to 90% of which are singletons. The specimen was peripheral blood mononuclear cells, collected before any cancer treatment. The receptor set was obtained from a woman aged 40 to 75 with stage III lung adenocarcinoma.

The CDR3 sequence: CASRGTTGYTF. Here the CDR3 DNA reads TGTGCCAGCAGAGGGACAACTGGCTACACCTTC. This chain links TRBV28 with TRBJ1-2; tentatively, D is TRBD1 (6 bases). V was clipped by 6 bases and J by 7 bases, with 9 bases between them. The CDR3 loop spans 11 amino acids. Germline V gene data show CDR1 as MDHEN and CDR2 as SYDVKM.

This chain joins TRBV5-6 and TRBJ1-5, with TRBD1 matching over 8 bases. The length of the CDR3 is 16 residues. V dropped 0 bases and J dropped 6; count of bases not matched to a gene: 8. Per the germline V gene, CDR1 is SGHDT and CDR2 is YYEEEE. The CDR3 DNA is TGTGCCAGCAGCTTGGCCGTCAGGGGGCGGATTCAGCCCCAGCATTTT. This codes for CASSLAVRGRIQPQHF.

This chain joins TRBV7-2 and TRBJ2-1; TRBD2 is a possible D gene (6 bases). This CDR3 has 14 residues. Trimming removed 4 bases from V and 7 bases from J, with 14 bases in between. Germline-derived CDR1 and CDR2 are SGHTA and FQGNSA. The CDR3 DNA is TGTGCCAGCAGCTGGGGGGAGACGTTTAATGAGCAGTTCTTC. Translated, it gives CASSWGETFNEQFF. Full variable domain (outside the CDR3, taken from reference TRBV7-2 and TRBJ2-1): GAGVSQSPSNKVTEKGKDVELRCDPISGHTALYWYRQSLGQGLEFLIYFQGNSAPDKSGLPSDRFSAERTGGSVSTLTIQRTQQEDSAVYLCASSWGETFNEQFFGPGTRLTVL.